The subject of this entry is one T cell receptor beta chain. This clonotype has only a few counts. Its antigen is still unknown. Per-base quality was not reported, and no clone a single base away is much larger than it. TCR libraries were built from approximately 400 ng RNA with the Immunoverse kit, using molecular barcoded adaptors covering alpha/delta and beta/gamma chains. The same RNA used for transcriptome sequencing was used for TCR library preparation. An Illumina HiSeq 4000 with 2 x 150 cycles was used to sequence the TCR libraries. Under the source paper's analysis protocol: With MiXCR, TCR reads were aligned to human V, D, J and C references and assembled into CDR3 clonotypes, with quality filtering and error correction included. The tcR package in R was used for analysis of clonotype counts and gene usage diversity. Raw mapping reads were checked after the RNA-seq reads had been mapped by STAR aligner version 2.5.3a onto the human GRCh37 genome. IR-seq fastq files were randomly downsampled with Seqtk 1.3 to test the effect of sequencing depth on detected clonotypes. TCRdb reprocessing: public reads trimmed at Q25 with fastp, clones called with MiXCR, in-frame beta chains kept. Entries are consolidated by CDR3 protein sequence, retaining the most common genes and DNA. For this entry, the V and J calls and clone size follow TCRdb and not the study's own pipeline. For this sample there are some 130,000 distinct CDR3 sequences; less than 15% appear just once. The ten largest make up 7% to 9% of the sample.

Bone marrow was sampled from every patient at the time of active disease. Ficoll-Hypaque density gradient centrifugation was used to isolate bone marrow mononuclear cells. Myeloma plasma cells were removed and CD138-negative cells were obtained by negative selection following labeling with CD138 magnetic microbeads on a MACS separator. Flow cytometry with CD138 antibodies on an Attune NxT was used to check how pure the isolated cells were. Total RNA was extracted using TRIzol reagent and was quantified on a NanoDrop spectrophotometer. Paired RNA-seq and IR-seq were performed on each patient's CD138-negative bone marrow sample. CDR1 and CDR2, per the germline V gene (reference sequence), are LNHDA and SQIVND. From its cysteine to its phenylalanine, the CDR3 spans 16 amino acids. CDR3 DNA is the only sequence kept; it has 48 bases, read in frame from the first base. V sheds 6 bases and J sheds 2 bases, leaving 14 bases between their ends.

This sample is part of a study of read filtering for tumor transcriptome and immune sequencing (TCRdb year 2020). Background for the entire study: The cohort had about 17 male and roughly 14 female patients with a mean age of roughly 66 years, ranging from about 45 to 90. Whole-transcriptome libraries were prepared with the TruSeq RNA Access Library Prep Kit after DNase treatment. Per sample, about 4.05 to 10.27 million TCR-region mapped reads were obtained with IR-seq, compared with only about 85 to 1273 with RNA-seq. Under revised international staging, 8 or 9 patients fell into R-ISS I, some 15 into R-ISS II and over five into R-ISS III. As a main aim, a read-filtering strategy for immune repertoire data was addressed, with the specific question being whether clonotypes supported by a single read should be removed. Using the same bone marrow samples, the study ran both targeted immune repertoire sequencing and bulk whole-transcriptome sequencing and then compared the TCR repertoires from each method. General study outcomes and caveats: Removing single-read clonotypes increased the correlation between IR-seq and RNA-seq shared clonotype proportions. Single-read clonotypes made up about 81.9% of clonotypes but about 3.5% of total reads in IR-seq, and just under 75% of clonotypes and approximately 42% of reads in RNA-seq. The sorted CD138-negative fraction was not purified T cells but a mixed bone marrow immune population. Compared with RNA-seq, IR-seq captured clonotypes at much higher depth and more reliably, and a smaller IR-seq throughput was enough to identify most shared clonotypes.

The chain was built from TRBV19 and TRBJ2-6; a confident D gene designation cannot be given. This sequence was found in a donor aged 40 or older with multiple myeloma. Specimen: a population of CD138-negative cells sorted from bone marrow. The sample's cell subset or site label, decoded: bone marrow mononuclear cells depleted of CD138+ plasma/myeloma cells by negative magnetic selection. The nucleotide sequence reads TGTGCCAGTAGCGAAGCCCGGTGGGCTGGGGCCAACGTCCTGACTTTC. It translates as CASSEARWAGANVLTF.